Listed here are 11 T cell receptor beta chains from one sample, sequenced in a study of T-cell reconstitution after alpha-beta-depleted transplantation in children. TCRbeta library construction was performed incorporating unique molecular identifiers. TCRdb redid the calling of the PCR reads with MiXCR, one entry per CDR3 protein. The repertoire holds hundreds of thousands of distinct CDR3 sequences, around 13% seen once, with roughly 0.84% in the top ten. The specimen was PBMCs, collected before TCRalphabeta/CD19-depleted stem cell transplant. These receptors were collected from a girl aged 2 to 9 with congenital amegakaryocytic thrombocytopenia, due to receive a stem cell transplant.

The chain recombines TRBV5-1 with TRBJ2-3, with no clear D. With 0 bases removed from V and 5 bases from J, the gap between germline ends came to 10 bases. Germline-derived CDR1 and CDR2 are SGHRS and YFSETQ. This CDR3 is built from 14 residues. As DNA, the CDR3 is TGCGCCAGCAGCTTGGGACCCTACGGAGATACGCAGTATTTT. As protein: CASSLGPYGDTQYF.

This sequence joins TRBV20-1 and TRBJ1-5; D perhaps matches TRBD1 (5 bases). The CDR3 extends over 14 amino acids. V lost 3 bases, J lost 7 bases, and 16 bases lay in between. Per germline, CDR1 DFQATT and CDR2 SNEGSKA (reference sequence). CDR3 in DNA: TGCAGTGCTAGTGCCAGGGTGGGGGGGCAGCCCCAGCATTTT. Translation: CSASARVGGQPQHF.

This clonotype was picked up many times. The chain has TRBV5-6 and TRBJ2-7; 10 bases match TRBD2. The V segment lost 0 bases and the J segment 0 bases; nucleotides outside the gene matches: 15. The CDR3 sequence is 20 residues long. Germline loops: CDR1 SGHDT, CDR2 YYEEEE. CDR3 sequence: CASSLAPGLAAFASSYEQYF. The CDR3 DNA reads TGTGCCAGCAGCTTGGCTCCCGGACTAGCGGCCTTTGCTTCCTCCTACGAGCAGTACTTC.

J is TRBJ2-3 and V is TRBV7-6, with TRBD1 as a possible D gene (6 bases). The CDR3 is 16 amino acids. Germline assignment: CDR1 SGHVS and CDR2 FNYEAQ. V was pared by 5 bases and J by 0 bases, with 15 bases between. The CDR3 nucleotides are TGTGCCAGCAGCAGTACCGGGACAAAAAGCACAGATACGCAGTATTTT. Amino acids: CASSSTGTKSTDTQYF.

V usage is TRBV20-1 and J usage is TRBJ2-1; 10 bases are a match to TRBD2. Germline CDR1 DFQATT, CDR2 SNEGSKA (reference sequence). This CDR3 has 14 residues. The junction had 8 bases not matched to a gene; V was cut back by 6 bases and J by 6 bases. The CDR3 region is CSARTSGPCNEQFF. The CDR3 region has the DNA TGCAGTGCGAGGACTAGCGGTCCCTGCAATGAGCAGTTCTTC.

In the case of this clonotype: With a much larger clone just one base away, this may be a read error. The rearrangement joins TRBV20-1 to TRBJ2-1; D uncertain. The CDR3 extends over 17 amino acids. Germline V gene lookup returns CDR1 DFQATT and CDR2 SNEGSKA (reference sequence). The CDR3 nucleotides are TGCTGTGCTACGCCCGAGATTTGGCAGCTGGGCTACAATGAGCAGTTCTTC. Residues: CCATPEIWQLGYNEQFF.

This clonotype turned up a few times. The CDR3 sequence: CASSSDRLGEQFF. The CDR3 DNA reads TGTGCCAGCAGCTCGGACAGGCTGGGTGAGCAGTTCTTC. The rearrangement joins TRBV5-5 to TRBJ2-1, with 7 nucleotides matching TRBD1. Trimming cost V 3 bases and J 9 bases; bases outside gene matches: 6. CDR3 size: 13 residues. CDR1 is SGHKS and CDR2 is YYEKEE in the germline V gene (reference sequence).

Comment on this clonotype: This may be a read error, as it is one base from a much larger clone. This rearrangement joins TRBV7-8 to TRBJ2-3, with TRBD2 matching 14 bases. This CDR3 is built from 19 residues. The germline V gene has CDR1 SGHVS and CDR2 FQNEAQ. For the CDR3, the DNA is TGTGCCAGCAGCCCGGGACTAGCGGGAGCTATCGTATTCACAGATACGCAGTCTTTT. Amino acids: CASSPGLAGAIVFTDTQSF.

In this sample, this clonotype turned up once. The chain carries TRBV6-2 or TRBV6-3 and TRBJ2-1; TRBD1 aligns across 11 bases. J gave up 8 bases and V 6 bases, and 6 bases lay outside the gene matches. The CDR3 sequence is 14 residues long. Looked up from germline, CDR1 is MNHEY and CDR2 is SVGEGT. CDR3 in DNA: TGTGCCAGCAGCGGGACAGGGGGTCATGATGAGCAGTTCTTC. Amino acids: CASSGTGGHDEQFF.

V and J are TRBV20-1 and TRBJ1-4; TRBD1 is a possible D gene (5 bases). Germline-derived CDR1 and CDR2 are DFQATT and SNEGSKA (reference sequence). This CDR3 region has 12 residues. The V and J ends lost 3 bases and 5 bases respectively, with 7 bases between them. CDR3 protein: CSARGQNEKLFF. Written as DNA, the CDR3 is TGCAGTGCTAGGGGGCAAAATGAAAAACTGTTTTTT.

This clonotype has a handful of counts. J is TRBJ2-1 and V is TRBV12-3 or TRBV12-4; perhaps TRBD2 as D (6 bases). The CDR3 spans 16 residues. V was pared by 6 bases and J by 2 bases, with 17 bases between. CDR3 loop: CASRRGPSATYNEQFF. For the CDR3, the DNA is TGTGCCAGCAGGCGGGGCCCTAGCGCAACCTACAATGAGCAGTTCTTC.